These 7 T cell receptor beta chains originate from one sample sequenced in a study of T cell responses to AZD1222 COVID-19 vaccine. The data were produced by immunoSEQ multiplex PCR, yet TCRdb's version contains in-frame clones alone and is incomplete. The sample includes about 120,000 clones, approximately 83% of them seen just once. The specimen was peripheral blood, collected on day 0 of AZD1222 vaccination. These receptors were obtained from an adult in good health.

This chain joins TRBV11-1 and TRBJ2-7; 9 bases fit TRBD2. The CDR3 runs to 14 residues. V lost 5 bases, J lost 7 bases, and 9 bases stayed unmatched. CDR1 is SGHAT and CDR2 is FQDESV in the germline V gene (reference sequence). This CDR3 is CASSALAGVGEQYF. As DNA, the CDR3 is TGTGCCAGCAGCGCATTAGCGGGGGTAGGGGAGCAGTACTTC.

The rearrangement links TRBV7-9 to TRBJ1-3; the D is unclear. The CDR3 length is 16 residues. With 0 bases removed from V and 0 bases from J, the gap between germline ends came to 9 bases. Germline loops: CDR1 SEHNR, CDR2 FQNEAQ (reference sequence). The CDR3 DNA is TGTGCCAGCAGCTTAGCTGGGCAGGTCTCTGGAAACACCATATATTTT. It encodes CASSLAGQVSGNTIYF. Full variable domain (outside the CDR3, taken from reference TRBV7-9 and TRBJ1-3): DTGVSQNPRHKITKRGQNVTFRCDPISEHNRLYWYRQTLGQGPEFLTYFQNEAQLEKSRLLSDRFSAERPKGSFSTLEIQRTEQGDSAMYLCASSLAGQVSGNTIYFGEGSWLTVV.

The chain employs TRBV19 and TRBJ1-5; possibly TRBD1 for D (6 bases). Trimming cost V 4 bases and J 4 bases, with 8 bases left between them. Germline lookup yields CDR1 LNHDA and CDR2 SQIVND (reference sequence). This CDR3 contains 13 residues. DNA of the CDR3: TGTGCCAGTAGTAACCAGGGGAATCAGCCCCAGCATTTT. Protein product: CASSNQGNQPQHF.

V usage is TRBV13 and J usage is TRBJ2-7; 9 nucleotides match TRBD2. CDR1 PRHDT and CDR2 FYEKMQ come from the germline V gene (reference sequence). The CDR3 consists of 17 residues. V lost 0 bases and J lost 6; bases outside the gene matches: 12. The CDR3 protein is CASSLGTIAGGPLEQYF. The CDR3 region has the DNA TGTGCCAGCAGCTTAGGTACCATCGCGGGAGGGCCACTCGAGCAGTACTTC.

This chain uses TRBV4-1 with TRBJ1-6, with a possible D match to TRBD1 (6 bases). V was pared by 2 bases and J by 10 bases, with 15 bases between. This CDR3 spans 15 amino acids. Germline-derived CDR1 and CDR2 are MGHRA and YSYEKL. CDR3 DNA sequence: TGCGCCAGCAGCCAACTAAGGACAGTGTGGTCACCCCTCCACTTT. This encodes CASSQLRTVWSPLHF.

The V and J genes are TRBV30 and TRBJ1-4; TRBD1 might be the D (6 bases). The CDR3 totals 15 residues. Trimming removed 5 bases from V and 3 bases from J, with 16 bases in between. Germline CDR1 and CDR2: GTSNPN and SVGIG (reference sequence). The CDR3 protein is CAWGIPTGANEKLFF. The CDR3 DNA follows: TGTGCCTGGGGGATCCCGACAGGCGCTAATGAAAAACTGTTTTTT.

Written as DNA, the CDR3 is TGCGCCAGCAGCTTGACAGCTTCGAACACCGGGGAGCTGTTTTTT. The encoded protein is CASSLTASNTGELFF. J is TRBJ2-2 and V is TRBV5-1; D is unclear. The CDR3 loop spans 15 amino acids. Germline V gene lookup returns CDR1 SGHRS and CDR2 YFSETQ. V lost 1 base, J lost 0 bases, and 7 bases lay in between.